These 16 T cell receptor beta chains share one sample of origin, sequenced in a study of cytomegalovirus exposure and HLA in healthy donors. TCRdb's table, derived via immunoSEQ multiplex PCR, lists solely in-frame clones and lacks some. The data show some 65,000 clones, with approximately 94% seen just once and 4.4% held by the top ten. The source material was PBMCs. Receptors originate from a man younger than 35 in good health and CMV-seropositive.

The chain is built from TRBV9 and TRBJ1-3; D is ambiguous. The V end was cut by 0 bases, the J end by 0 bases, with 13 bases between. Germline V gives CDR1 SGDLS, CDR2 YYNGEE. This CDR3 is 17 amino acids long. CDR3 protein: CASSVAGGLTSGNTIYF. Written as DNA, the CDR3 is TGTGCCAGCAGCGTAGCTGGCGGGCTCACCTCTGGAAACACCATATATTTT. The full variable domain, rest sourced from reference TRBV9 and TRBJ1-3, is DSGVTQTPKHLITATGQRVTLRCSPRSGDLSVYWYQQSLDQGLQFLIQYYNGEERAKGNILERFSAQQFPDLHSELNLSSLELGDSALYFCASSVAGGLTSGNTIYFGEGSWLTVV.

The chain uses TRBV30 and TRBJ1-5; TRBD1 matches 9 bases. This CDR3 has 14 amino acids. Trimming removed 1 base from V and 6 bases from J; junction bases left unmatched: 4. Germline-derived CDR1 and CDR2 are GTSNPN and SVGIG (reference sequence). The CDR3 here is CAWSAGTGRQPQHF. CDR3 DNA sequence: TGTGCCTGGAGTGCCGGGACAGGGCGTCAGCCCCAGCATTTT.

DNA for the CDR3: TGTGCCAGCCGGGGAGGGGGAGGGGAAAAGAGAGGCTACACCTTC. Protein product: CASRGGGGEKRGYTF. This sequence joins TRBV28 and TRBJ1-2; D may be TRBD1 (6 bases). Deletions cut 8 bases from V and 8 bases from J, with 24 bases between. Germline V gives CDR1 MDHEN, CDR2 SYDVKM. The CDR3 contains 15 residues.

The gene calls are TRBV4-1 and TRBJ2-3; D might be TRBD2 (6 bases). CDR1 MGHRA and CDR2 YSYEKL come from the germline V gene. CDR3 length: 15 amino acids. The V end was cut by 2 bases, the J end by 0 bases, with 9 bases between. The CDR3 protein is CASSQIRGSTDTQYF. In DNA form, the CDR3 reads TGCGCCAGCAGCCAAATTCGGGGGAGCACAGATACGCAGTATTTT.

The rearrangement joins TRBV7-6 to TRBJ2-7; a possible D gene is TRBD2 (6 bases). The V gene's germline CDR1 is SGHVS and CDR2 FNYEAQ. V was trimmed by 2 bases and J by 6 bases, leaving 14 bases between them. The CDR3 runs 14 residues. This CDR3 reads CASSLRKTSSEQYF. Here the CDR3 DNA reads TGTGCCAGCAGCTTACGAAAAACTAGCTCCGAGCAGTACTTC.

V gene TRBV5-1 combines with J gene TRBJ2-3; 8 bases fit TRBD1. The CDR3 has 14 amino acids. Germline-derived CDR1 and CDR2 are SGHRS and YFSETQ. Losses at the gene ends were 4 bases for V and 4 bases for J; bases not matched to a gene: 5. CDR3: CASSGQGAADTQYF. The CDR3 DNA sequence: TGCGCCAGCAGCGGACAGGGTGCCGCAGATACGCAGTATTTT.

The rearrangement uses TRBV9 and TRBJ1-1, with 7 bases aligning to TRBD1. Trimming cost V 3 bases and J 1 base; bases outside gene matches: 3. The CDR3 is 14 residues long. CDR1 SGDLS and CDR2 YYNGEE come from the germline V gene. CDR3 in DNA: TGTGCCAGCAGCGCGAGGACAGGGAACACTGAAGCTTTCTTT. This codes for CASSARTGNTEAFF.

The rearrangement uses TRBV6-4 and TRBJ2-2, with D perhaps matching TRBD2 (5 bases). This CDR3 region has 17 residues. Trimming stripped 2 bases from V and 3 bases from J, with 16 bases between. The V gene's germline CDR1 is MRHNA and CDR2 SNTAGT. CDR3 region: CASSDGTLDGDTGELFF. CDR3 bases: TGTGCCAGCAGTGACGGCACACTAGACGGGGACACCGGGGAGCTGTTTTTT.

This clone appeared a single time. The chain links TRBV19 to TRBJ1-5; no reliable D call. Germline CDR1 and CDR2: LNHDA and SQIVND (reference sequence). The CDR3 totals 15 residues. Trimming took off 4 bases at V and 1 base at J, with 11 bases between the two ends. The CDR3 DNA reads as TGTGCCAGTAGTACGCGGGCCTTAAGCAATCAGCCCCAGCATTTT. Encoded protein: CASSTRALSNQPQHF.

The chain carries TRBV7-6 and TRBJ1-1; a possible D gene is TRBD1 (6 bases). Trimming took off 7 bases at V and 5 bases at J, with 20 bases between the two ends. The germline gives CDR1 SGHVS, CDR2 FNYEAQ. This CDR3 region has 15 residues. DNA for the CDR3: TGTGCCAGCACCAAAGCCGGGGGGGCTAATACTGAAGCTTTCTTT. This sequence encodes CASTKAGGANTEAFF.

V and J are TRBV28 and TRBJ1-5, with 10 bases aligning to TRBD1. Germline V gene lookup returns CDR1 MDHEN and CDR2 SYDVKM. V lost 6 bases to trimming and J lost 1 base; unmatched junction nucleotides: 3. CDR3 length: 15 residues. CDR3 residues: CASRRQGASNQPQHF. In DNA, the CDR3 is TGTGCCAGCAGGCGACAGGGGGCAAGCAATCAGCCCCAGCATTTT.

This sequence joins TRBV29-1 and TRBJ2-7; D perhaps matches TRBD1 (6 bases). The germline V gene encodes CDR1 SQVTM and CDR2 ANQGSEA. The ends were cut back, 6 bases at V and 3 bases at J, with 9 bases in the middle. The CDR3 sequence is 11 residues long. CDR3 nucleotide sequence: TGCAGCGTAACGACAGGCTACGAGCAGTACTTC. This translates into CSVTTGYEQYF.

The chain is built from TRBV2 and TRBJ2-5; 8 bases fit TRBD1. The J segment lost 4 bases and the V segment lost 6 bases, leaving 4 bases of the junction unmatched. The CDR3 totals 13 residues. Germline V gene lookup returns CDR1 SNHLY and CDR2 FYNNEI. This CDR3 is CASRSTGVETQYF. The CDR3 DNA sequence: TGTGCCAGCAGGTCGACAGGGGTAGAGACCCAGTACTTC.

Here the CDR3 reads CASSREGAADTGELFF. The CDR3 DNA reads as TGTGCCAGTAGTCGGGAGGGGGCAGCGGACACCGGGGAGCTGTTTTTT. The J gene is TRBJ2-2, the V gene TRBV19; possible D gene TRBD2, 8 bases. The germline V gene has CDR1 LNHDA and CDR2 SQIVND (reference sequence). Trimming took 5 bases from V and 3 from J, leaving 16 bases between them. This CDR3 spans 16 amino acids.

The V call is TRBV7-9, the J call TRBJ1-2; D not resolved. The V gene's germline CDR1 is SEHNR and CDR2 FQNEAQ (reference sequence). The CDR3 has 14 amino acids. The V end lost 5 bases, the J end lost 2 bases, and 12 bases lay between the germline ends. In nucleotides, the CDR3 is TGTGCCAGCAGCCTCGGAGAAACGAACTATGGCTACACCTTC. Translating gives CASSLGETNYGYTF.

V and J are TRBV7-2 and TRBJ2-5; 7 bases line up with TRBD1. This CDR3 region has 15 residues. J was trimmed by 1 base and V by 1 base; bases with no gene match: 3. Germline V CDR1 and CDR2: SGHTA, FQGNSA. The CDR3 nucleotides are TGTGCCAGCAGCTTAGACAGGGGATCCCAAGAGACCCAGTACTTC. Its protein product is CASSLDRGSQETQYF. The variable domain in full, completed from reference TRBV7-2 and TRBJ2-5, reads GAGVSQSPSNKVTEKGKDVELRCDPISGHTALYWYRQSLGQGLEFLIYFQGNSAPDKSGLPSDRFSAERTGGSVSTLTIQRTQQEDSAVYLCASSLDRGSQETQYFGPGTRLLVL.